This T cell receptor (beta chain) was obtained from a study of CD8+CD57+ T cells in acquired aplastic anemia (dated by TCRdb to between 2017 and 2018). At the level of the whole study: On average, sorted CD4+ and CD8+ cells yielded about 3 ug of extracted DNA, with a range of roughly 0.17 to 27.4 ug. A CD8+CD57+ expansion meant a frequency higher than the mean frequency seen in healthy subjects. Overall study outcomes, separate from this receptor: Although under 35 CD8+ CDR3 sequences were shared by patients and controls, these sequences appeared highly expressed in patients and within the immunodominant clones of patients. CD8+ Simpson's diversity did not differ significantly between patients and healthy controls (P=0.060).

The patients picked for sequencing were ones in whom flow cytometry had shown an expansion of CD8+CD57+ cells. Every patient had a diagnosis of severe acquired aplastic anemia based on International Study of Aplastic Anemia and Agranulocytosis and Camitta criteria. At the time blood was sampled, none of the patients had received any therapy. TCR repertoires of sorted CD4+ and CD8+ blood T cells from severe aplastic anemia patients and healthy subjects were deep-sequenced in the study. In the USA, patient enrollment took place under clinicaltrials.gov protocols 00001620, 01623167, 00001397, 00071045, 00081523 and 00961064. Ficoll-Paque density gradient centrifugation was used to isolate peripheral blood mononuclear cells. Before DNA extraction, CD4+ and CD8+ T cells were sorted by FACS or by magnetic beads. Reading the germline V gene gives CDR1 SGHVS and CDR2 FNYEAQ. There are 17 amino acids in the CDR3, from cysteine to phenylalanine inclusive. Here the CDR3 DNA is all that survives: 51 bases in frame from base 1. Germline trimming: 2 bases from V, 4 bases from J; junction bases outside gene matches: 8.

TCR beta VDJ combination and CDR3 sequence profiling used genomic DNA as the template. An Illumina HiSeq 2000 was the platform used for TCR repertoire sequencing. The authors' pipeline ran thus. Repertoire assessment relied on Simpson's diversity index, CDR3 size and DJ length profiles, and TRBV/TRBJ rearrangement plots. Whichever DNA sequence was most abundant in the deep sequencing data was defined as the immunodominant clone. CDR3 amino acid sequences were checked for sharing across subjects and were also compared against the VDJdb database and published repertoires. TCRdb redid the processing of the public reads, applying fastp at Q25 and MiXCR, and retained in-frame beta chains. CDR3 protein duplicates are merged, each entry listing the most common genes and DNA. TCRdb's processing, not the study's, gives the V and J calls here. Across this sample there are roughly 290,000 distinct CDR3 sequences, with roughly 53% seen only once. The ten most abundant clones make up 1% to 1.5% of the sample.

Comment on this clonotype: Its cognate antigen has yet to be identified. One base away there is no much larger clone; base qualities are not given.

The chain is encoded by TRBV7-6 joined to TRBJ2-1; 10 central bases correspond to TRBD1. The sequence derives from a human donor with aplastic anemia. Specimen: sorted CD4+, CD8+, or CD8+CD57+ T cells (not recorded which) from PBMCs. This receptor carries the CDR3 CASSLTTDRGVYNEQFF. In nucleotides, the sequence is TGTGCCAGCAGCTTAACTACGGACAGGGGGGTTTACAATGAGCAGTTCTTC.